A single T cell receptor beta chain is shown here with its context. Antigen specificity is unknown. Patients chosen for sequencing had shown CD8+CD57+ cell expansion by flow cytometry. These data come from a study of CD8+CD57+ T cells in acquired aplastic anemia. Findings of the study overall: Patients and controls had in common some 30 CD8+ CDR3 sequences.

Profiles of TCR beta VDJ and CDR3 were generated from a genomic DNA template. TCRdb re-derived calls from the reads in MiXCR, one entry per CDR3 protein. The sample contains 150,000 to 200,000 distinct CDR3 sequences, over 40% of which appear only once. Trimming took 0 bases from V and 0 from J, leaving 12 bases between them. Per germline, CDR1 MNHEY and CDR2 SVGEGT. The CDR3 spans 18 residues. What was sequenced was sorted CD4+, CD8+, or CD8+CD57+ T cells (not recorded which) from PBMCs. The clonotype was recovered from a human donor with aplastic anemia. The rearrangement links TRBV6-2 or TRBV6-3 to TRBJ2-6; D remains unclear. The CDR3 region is CASSYSSGSPSGANVLTF. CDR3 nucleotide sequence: TGTGCCAGCAGTTACTCGTCCGGCAGCCCCTCTGGGGCCAACGTCCTGACTTTC.